This is a list of T cell receptor beta chains from one sample in a study of blood T cell repertoires in COVID-19. Produced via immunoSEQ multiplex PCR; TCRdb's table is partial and in-frame only. The table lists about 130,000 clones, around 85% of them singletons. Sequenced sample: peripheral blood. The receptors stem from a human donor in a cohort sampled during active COVID-19. Both conserved end residues are part of each CDR3. D genes are given only for firm matches. For some rows the clone size is stated as once, few or many, or as a class when expanded; others skip it.

>TRBJ1-2|.|15|.|TRBV6-5
CASSRSTGTDYGYTF
TGTGCCAGCAGTCGGAGTACAGGGACGGACTATGGCTACACCTTC
>TRBJ2-3|.|15|.|TRBV7-9
CASSLPGLGTDTQYF
TGTGCCAGCAGCCTCCCAGGACTTGGGACAGATACGCAGTATTTT
>TRBJ2-2|TRBD2|15|.|TRBV9
CASSVSGMNTGELFF
TGTGCCAGCAGCGTAAGCGGGATGAACACCGGGGAGCTGTTTTTT
>TRBJ2-5|TRBD2|14|.|TRBV29-1
CSVATSSLSKTQYF
TGCAGCGTTGCGACTAGCTCGCTAAGTAAGACCCAGTACTTC
>TRBJ2-3|.|13|.|TRBV5-4
CASSLSHTDTQYF
TGTGCCAGCAGCTTGTCCCACACAGATACGCAGTATTTT
>TRBJ1-2|.|12|few|TRBV7-8
CASSPRGRGYTF
TGTGCCAGCAGTCCCAGGGGCCGGGGCTACACCTTC
>TRBJ1-3|.|14|.|TRBV6-5
CASRYTGSGNTIYF
TGTGCCAGCAGATACACAGGGTCTGGAAACACCATATATTTT
>TRBJ2-1|.|14|.|TRBV5-4
CASSSSGRYNEQFF
TGTGCCAGCAGCTCCAGCGGAAGATACAATGAGCAGTTCTTC
>TRBJ1-5|.|16|.|TRBV30
CAWAPGRIYSNQPQHF
TGTGCCTGGGCACCCGGGAGGATATATAGCAATCAGCCCCAGCATTTT
>TRBJ2-5|.|13|.|TRBV6-4
CASSERARETQYF
TGTGCCAGCAGCGAGCGAGCGCGAGAGACCCAGTACTTC
>TRBJ1-5|.|14|.|TRBV6-2/TRBV6-3
CASSYASQGQPQHF
TGTGCCAGCAGTTATGCATCACAGGGTCAGCCCCAGCATTTT
>TRBJ2-7|TRBD1|14|.|TRBV30
CAWKPGQLFPEQYF
TGTGCCTGGAAGCCGGGACAGTTATTCCCCGAGCAGTACTTC
>TRBJ1-2|TRBD1|14|.|TRBV24-1
CATSASTGADGYTF
TGTGCCACCAGTGCCTCGACAGGGGCAGATGGCTACACCTTC
>TRBJ1-1|.|12|.|TRBV12-3/TRBV12-4
CASNLGMSEAFF
TGTGCCAGCAACCTCGGGATGAGTGAAGCTTTCTTT
>TRBJ2-7|TRBD2|15|.|TRBV3-1/TRBV3-2
CASSQVGGGIAEQYF
TGTGCCAGCAGTCAGGTCGGCGGGGGTATAGCCGAGCAGTACTTC
>TRBJ2-1|.|14|.|TRBV10-3
CAIRAGGIDNEQFF
TGTGCCATCAGAGCTGGAGGGATCGACAATGAGCAGTTCTTC
>TRBJ2-1|TRBD2|15|.|TRBV7-9
CASSLAGGRYNEQFF
TGTGCCAGCAGCTTAGCGGGAGGGCGATACAATGAGCAGTTCTTC
>TRBJ1-1|TRBD1|15|.|TRBV30
CAWSPGQGRVSEAFF
TGTGCCTGGAGCCCAGGACAGGGTAGGGTATCTGAAGCTTTCTTT
>TRBJ2-7|.|13|.|TRBV19
CASSAGQGSEQYF
TGTGCCAGTAGTGCGGGGCAAGGGAGCGAGCAGTACTTC
>TRBJ1-5|.|14|.|TRBV19
CASSIQGSNQPQHF
TGTGCCAGTAGTATACAGGGTTCGAATCAGCCCCAGCATTTT
>TRBJ1-5|TRBD1|16|.|TRBV6-6
CASSRPRTGQSQPQHF
TGTGCCAGCAGTCGACCCAGGACAGGGCAGAGTCAGCCCCAGCATTTT
>TRBJ2-3|.|15|.|TRBV10-1
CASSGEWVGTDTQYF
TGCGCCAGCAGCGGGGAATGGGTCGGAACAGATACGCAGTATTTT
>TRBJ2-7|.|13|.|TRBV7-7
CASSLRQVYEQYF
TGTGCTAGCAGCTTACGACAGGTCTACGAGCAGTACTTC
>TRBJ2-3|.|13|once|TRBV2
CASLPGVTDTQYF
TGTGCCAGCTTGCCGGGGGTCACAGATACGCAGTATTTT
>TRBJ1-1|.|13|once|TRBV7-2
CASSLVGGNQAFF
TGTGCCAGCAGCTTAGTTGGGGGGAATCAAGCTTTCTTT
>TRBJ2-5|TRBD1|15|.|TRBV11-2
CASSLGDRGRETQYF
TGTGCCAGCAGCCTAGGGGACAGGGGGCGCGAGACCCAGTACTTC
>TRBJ1-2|TRBD1|16|.|TRBV4-3
CASSPQGGQGIYGYTF
TGCGCCAGCAGCCCCCAGGGAGGACAGGGGATCTATGGCTACACCTTC
>TRBJ2-7|.|17|.|TRBV5-6
CASSPTGDALSYYEQYF
TGTGCCAGCAGCCCAACCGGGGATGCCCTTTCATACTACGAGCAGTACTTC
>TRBJ1-1|TRBD1|17|many|TRBV7-9
CASSPPGQDLGYTEAFF
TGTGCCAGCAGCCCCCCGGGACAGGACCTGGGGTACACTGAAGCTTTCTTT
>TRBJ2-1|.|15|.|TRBV7-2
CASSPARGSYNEQFF
TGTGCCAGCAGCCCCGCTAGGGGATCCTACAATGAGCAGTTCTTC
>TRBJ2-7|TRBD1|14|.|TRBV5-1
CASSNKQGAGEQYF
TGCGCCAGCAGCAATAAACAGGGGGCAGGCGAGCAGTACTTC
>TRBJ2-3|TRBD2|18|.|TRBV5-4
CASSWDRFSGRVTDTQYF
TGTGCCAGCAGCTGGGACCGGTTTAGCGGGAGGGTCACAGATACGCAGTATTTT
>TRBJ1-1|TRBD1|15|.|TRBV4-3
CASSQTGQGGTEAFF
TGCGCCAGCAGCCAGACGGGACAGGGAGGCACTGAAGCTTTCTTT
>TRBJ1-4|TRBD1|13|few|TRBV27
CASADRGYEKLFF
TGTGCCAGCGCCGACAGGGGGTATGAAAAACTGTTTTTT
>TRBJ1-1|.|17|.|TRBV15
CATSRARGAGGHTEAFF
TGTGCCACCAGCAGAGCCCGGGGAGCGGGGGGCCACACTGAAGCTTTCTTT
>TRBJ2-1|TRBD2|17|.|TRBV10-1
CASSAAGLAGVPNEQFF
TGCGCCAGTAGTGCAGCGGGACTAGCGGGAGTCCCCAATGAGCAGTTCTTC
>TRBJ2-7|.|14|.|TRBV27
CASSSRQRTYEQYF
TGTGCCAGCAGTTCCCGACAAAGAACCTACGAGCAGTACTTC
>TRBJ1-5|TRBD1|15|few|TRBV6-5
CASSSGTGNNQPQHF
TGTGCCAGCAGTTCTGGGACAGGAAACAATCAGCCCCAGCATTTT
>TRBJ1-3|TRBD1|15|.|TRBV15
CATGGQGLAGNTIYF
TGTGCCACCGGAGGACAGGGGCTGGCTGGAAACACCATATATTTT
>TRBJ2-4|.|15|.|TRBV6-2/TRBV6-3
CASSNPGASGNIQYF
TGTGCCAGCAGCAACCCTGGGGCCTCTGGAAACATTCAGTACTTC